Following are 11 T cell receptor beta chains from one sample sequenced in a study of cytomegalovirus exposure and HLA in healthy donors. Primers included in the PCR were 60 Vbeta and 13 Jbeta primers. Data came from immunoSEQ multiplex PCR; TCRdb stores just in-frame clones and leaves some out. Of about 170,000 clones in the sample, around 78% were seen once. The sequencing input was PBMCs. These receptors were taken from a woman aged 25-40 years in good health and CMV-seropositive.

The sample holds one count of this clone. V gene TRBV9 combines with J gene TRBJ1-1; TRBD1 might be the D (6 bases). From germline, CDR1 is SGDLS and CDR2 YYNGEE. The CDR3 length is 14 residues. V dropped 3 bases and J dropped 4 bases, with 13 bases sitting between them. The CDR3 nucleotides are TGTGCCAGCAGCGAACAAAGGGGGGGCACTGAAGCTTTCTTT. Translated, it gives CASSEQRGGTEAFF.

The chain links TRBV6-5 to TRBJ1-3; no definite D call. Trimming pared 8 bases from V and 0 bases from J, leaving 8 bases between. The CDR3 extends over 13 amino acids. Germline CDR1 reads MNHEY; CDR2 reads SVGAGI. DNA of the CDR3: TGTGCCAGCTCTAAAAACTCTGGAAACACCATATATTTT. Translated, it gives CASSKNSGNTIYF.

The chain employs TRBV7-9 and TRBJ2-1; D may be TRBD1 (6 bases). The CDR3 covers 15 residues. Trimming left V 5 bases short and J 0 bases short, with 11 bases between. CDR1 SEHNR and CDR2 FQNEAQ come from the germline V gene (reference sequence). The CDR3, as DNA: TGTGCCAGCAGCAACGGACAGAGCTCCTACAATGAGCAGTTCTTC. It specifies CASSNGQSSYNEQFF.

This chain joins TRBV7-9 and TRBJ2-3; TRBD1 is a possible D gene (5 bases). CDR1 is SEHNR, CDR2 FQNEAQ, per germline (reference sequence). The V and J ends lost 2 bases and 1 base respectively, with 10 bases between them. This CDR3 has 15 amino acids. This chain's CDR3 is CASSLTTVGTDTQYF. As DNA, the CDR3 is TGTGCCAGCAGCTTAACGACAGTAGGCACAGATACGCAGTATTTT.

J is TRBJ2-5 and V is TRBV7-9; 9 bases map to TRBD1. Germline values: CDR1 SEHNR, CDR2 FQNEAQ (reference sequence). Trimming cost V 5 bases and J 4 bases; bases outside gene matches: 17. The CDR3 has 18 amino acids. The CDR3, as DNA: TGTGCCAGCAGCCGCGAATTCAGAACAGACAGGGGGGGAGAGACCCAGTACTTC. Its translation is CASSREFRTDRGGETQYF.

The chain has TRBV11-2 and TRBJ2-5; D is perhaps TRBD2 (6 bases). Trimming took off 6 bases at V and 5 bases at J, with 13 bases between the two ends. CDR1 and CDR2 (germline): SGHAT, FQNNGV. The CDR3 is 13 residues long. CDR3 nucleotides: TGTGCCAGCAGTCCTACTGGGGGGGAGACCCAGTACTTC. This encodes CASSPTGGETQYF.

The chain combines TRBV27 with TRBJ2-3, with D possibly matching TRBD2 (7 bases). Germline V gene data show CDR1 as MNHEY and CDR2 as SMNVEV (reference sequence). V dropped 0 bases and J dropped 5 bases, with 21 bases sitting between them. This CDR3 region has 18 residues. The CDR3 bases are TGTGCCAGCAGTTTATCGATGTCCGGGGGGCCAGTCAGAGATACGCAGTATTTT. Amino acids: CASSLSMSGGPVRDTQYF.

The chain combines TRBV28 with TRBJ1-2; D remains unclear. The germline V gene has CDR1 MDHEN and CDR2 SYDVKM. Trimming stripped 6 bases from V and 8 bases from J, with 22 bases between. This CDR3 has 15 residues. CDR3: CASSYGWASAWGYTF. DNA for the CDR3: TGTGCCAGCAGCTATGGGTGGGCGTCAGCCTGGGGCTACACCTTC.

The chain employs TRBV27 and TRBJ1-2; TRBD1 agrees at 9 bases. CDR1 MNHEY and CDR2 SMNVEV come from the germline V gene (reference sequence). V lost 6 bases, J lost 4 bases, and 6 bases stayed unmatched. The CDR3 runs to 14 residues. Here the CDR3 DNA reads TGTGCCAGCAGACAGGGGGCGGTTAGCTATGGCTACACCTTC. It codes for CASRQGAVSYGYTF.

The gene calls are TRBV7-2 and TRBJ1-2, with D possibly TRBD1 on 5 matching bases. Trimming removed 1 base at V and 12 bases at J, with 15 bases between. The germline V gene has CDR1 SGHTA and CDR2 FQGNSA. The length of the CDR3 is 13 residues. The CDR3 region is CASSLGPQGVNTF. CDR3 sequence (DNA): TGTGCCAGCAGCTTAGGGCCTCAGGGTGTTAACACCTTC.

This chain connects TRBV4-3 to TRBJ2-7; 10 positions agree with TRBD2. The germline V gene has CDR1 LGHNA and CDR2 YSLEER. The CDR3 is made up of 16 amino acids. V gave up 2 bases and J gave up 4 bases; unmatched junction bases: 8. The CDR3 loop is CASSQQLAGERYEQYF. The CDR3 DNA sequence: TGCGCCAGCAGCCAACAGCTAGCGGGAGAACGGTACGAGCAGTACTTC.